This T cell receptor beta chain originates from a study of identical twins. About this clonotype itself: What it binds is not known.

All donors were healthy Caucasians. General study findings and limits: Out-of-frame alpha sequences shared between twins exhibited an excess of low generation probability. Beta clonotypes that were abundant in cord blood contained fewer insertions, a pattern absent from memory repertoires.

TCRdb re-derived calls from the 5' RACE reads in MiXCR, one entry per CDR3 protein. In the table there are approximately 410,000 distinct CDR3 sequences, about 18% of which are singletons. This sequence was found in a man over 45 in good health. The sequencing sample was made of naive T cells sorted from blood.

The chain's CDR3 is CASRLGTVFRKETQYF. The CDR3 DNA reads as TGTGCCAGCAGGCTCGGGACAGTTTTTCGGAAAGAGACCCAGTACTTC. The chain uses TRBV28 and TRBJ2-5, with TRBD1 identical over 7 bases. Germline-derived CDR1 and CDR2 are MDHEN and SYDVKM. Unmatched junction bases numbered 13, after V lost 6 bases and J lost 3 bases. The CDR3 covers 16 residues.